This T cell receptor beta chain was captured by sequencing in a study of cytomegalovirus exposure and HLA in healthy donors. Study-level information: Out of 398 genotyped donors, approximately 84% belonged to the Caucasian-associated ancestry cluster.

About this clone: What it binds is unknown.

Study-level findings and limits: Published work reported that the classifier diagnosed cytomegalovirus status with high specificity and sensitivity.

This PCR relied on a set of 60 Vbeta primers and 13 Jbeta primers. The protocol was immunoSEQ multiplex PCR, while the TCRdb copy is restricted to in-frame clones and leaves out a portion. The sample lists about 130,000 clones, 65% to 80% occurring once. CDR1 is GTSNPN and CDR2 is SVGIG in the germline V gene (reference sequence). The germline V and J ends were trimmed by 2 bases and 3 bases, with 4 bases remaining between them. The CDR3 covers 11 residues. Source material: PBMCs. The V call is TRBV30, the J call TRBJ2-5; D not resolved. This sequence originates from a woman aged 40 to 55 in good health and CMV-seropositive. The CDR3 DNA follows: TGTGCCTGGAGTACTAAAGAGACCCAGTACTTC. It translates to CAWSTKETQYF.